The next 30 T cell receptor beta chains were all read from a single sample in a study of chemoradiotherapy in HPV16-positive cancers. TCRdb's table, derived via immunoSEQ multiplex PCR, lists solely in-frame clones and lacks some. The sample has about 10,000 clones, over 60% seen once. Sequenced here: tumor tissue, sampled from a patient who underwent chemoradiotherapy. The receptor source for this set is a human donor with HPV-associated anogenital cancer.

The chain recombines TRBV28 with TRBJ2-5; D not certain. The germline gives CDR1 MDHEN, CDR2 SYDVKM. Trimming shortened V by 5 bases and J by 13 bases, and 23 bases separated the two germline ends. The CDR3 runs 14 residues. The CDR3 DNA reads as TGTGCCAGCAGTCCCCGTCTGGCCACATTAATACGGTACTTC. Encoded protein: CASSPRLATLIRYF. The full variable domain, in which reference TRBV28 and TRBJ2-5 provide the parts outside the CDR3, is DVKVTQSSRYLVKRTGEKVFLECVQDMDHENMFWYRQDPGLGLRLIYFSYDVKMKEKGDIPEGYSVSREKKERFSLILESASTNQTSMYLCASSPRLATLIRYFGPGTRLLVL.

CDR3 nucleotide sequence: TGTGCCAGTAGTAGGACGTTTTCAACTAATGAAAAACTGTTTTTT. The encoded protein is CASSRTFSTNEKLFF. The V and J genes are TRBV19 and TRBJ1-4; D gene ambiguous. The CDR3 consists of 15 residues. The V gene's germline CDR1 is LNHDA and CDR2 SQIVND (reference sequence). V lost 4 bases and J lost 0, with 9 bases in between. Combining the CDR3 with reference TRBV19 and TRBJ1-4 gives the whole variable domain DGGITQSPKYLFRKEGQNVTLSCEQNLNHDAMYWYRQDPGQGLRLIYYSQIVNDFQKGDIAEGYSVSREKKESFPLTVTSAQKNPTAFYLCASSRTFSTNEKLFFGSGTQLSVL.

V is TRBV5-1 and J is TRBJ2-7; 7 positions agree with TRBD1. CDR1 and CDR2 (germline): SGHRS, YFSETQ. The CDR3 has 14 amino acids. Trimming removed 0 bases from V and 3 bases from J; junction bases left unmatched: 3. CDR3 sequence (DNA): TGCGCCAGCAGCTTGGACCCAGGGGGCTACGAGCAGTACTTC. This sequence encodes CASSLDPGGYEQYF. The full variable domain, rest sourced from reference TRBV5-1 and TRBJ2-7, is KAGVTQTPRYLIKTRGQQVTLSCSPISGHRSVSWYQQTPGQGLQFLFEYFSETQRNKGNFPGRFSGRQFSNSRSEMNVSTLELGDSALYLCASSLDPGGYEQYFGPGTRLTVT.

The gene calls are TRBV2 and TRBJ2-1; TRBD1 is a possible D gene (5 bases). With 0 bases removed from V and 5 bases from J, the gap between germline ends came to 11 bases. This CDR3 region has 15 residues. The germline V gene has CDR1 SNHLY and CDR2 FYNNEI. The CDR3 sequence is CASSEAGAWHNEQFF. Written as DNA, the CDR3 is TGTGCCAGCAGTGAAGCTGGGGCATGGCACAATGAGCAGTTCTTC.

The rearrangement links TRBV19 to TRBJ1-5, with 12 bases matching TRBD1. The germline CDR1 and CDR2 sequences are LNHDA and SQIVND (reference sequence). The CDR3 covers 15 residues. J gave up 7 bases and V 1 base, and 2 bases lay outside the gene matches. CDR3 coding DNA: TGTGCCAGTAGTATAGGGGGGACAGGGGGCCAGCCCCAGCATTTT. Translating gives CASSIGGTGGQPQHF.

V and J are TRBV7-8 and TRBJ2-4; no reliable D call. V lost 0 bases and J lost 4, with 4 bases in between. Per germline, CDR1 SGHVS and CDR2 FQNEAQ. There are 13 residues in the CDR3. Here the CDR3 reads CASSLARKNIQYF. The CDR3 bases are TGTGCCAGCAGCTTAGCCAGAAAAAACATTCAGTACTTC.

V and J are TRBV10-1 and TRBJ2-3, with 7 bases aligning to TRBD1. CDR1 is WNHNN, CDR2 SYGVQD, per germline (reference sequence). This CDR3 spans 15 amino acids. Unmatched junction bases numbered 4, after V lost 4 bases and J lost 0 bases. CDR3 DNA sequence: TGCGCCAGCAGTGGCCGACAGGGAAGCACAGATACGCAGTATTTT. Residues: CASSGRQGSTDTQYF.

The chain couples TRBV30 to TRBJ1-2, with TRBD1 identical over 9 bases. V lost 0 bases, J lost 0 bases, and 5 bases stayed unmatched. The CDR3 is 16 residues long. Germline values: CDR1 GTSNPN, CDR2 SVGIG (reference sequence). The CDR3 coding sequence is TGTGCCTGGAGTGTATATAGGGACAGGGCTAACTATGGCTACACCTTC. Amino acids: CAWSVYRDRANYGYTF.

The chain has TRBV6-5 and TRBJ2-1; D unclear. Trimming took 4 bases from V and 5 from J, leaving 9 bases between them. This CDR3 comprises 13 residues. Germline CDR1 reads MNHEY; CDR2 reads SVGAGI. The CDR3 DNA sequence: TGTGCCAGCAGTTCCGTAGAGCACAATGAGCAGTTCTTC. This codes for CASSSVEHNEQFF.

The CDR3 loop is CAWSVGGDEQYF. The CDR3 DNA follows: TGTGCCTGGAGTGTGGGAGGGGACGAGCAGTACTTC. The chain uses TRBV30 and TRBJ2-7, with 7 positions matching TRBD2. The CDR3 has 12 amino acids. Losses at the gene ends were 0 bases for V and 5 bases for J; bases not matched to a gene: 1. Germline V gives CDR1 GTSNPN, CDR2 SVGIG (reference sequence).

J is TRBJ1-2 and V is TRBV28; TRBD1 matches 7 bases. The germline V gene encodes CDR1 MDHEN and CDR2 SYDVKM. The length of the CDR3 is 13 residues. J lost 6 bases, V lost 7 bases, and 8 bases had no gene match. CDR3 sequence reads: CASISDRAHGYTF. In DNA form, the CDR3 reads TGTGCCAGCATCTCCGACAGGGCACATGGCTACACCTTC.

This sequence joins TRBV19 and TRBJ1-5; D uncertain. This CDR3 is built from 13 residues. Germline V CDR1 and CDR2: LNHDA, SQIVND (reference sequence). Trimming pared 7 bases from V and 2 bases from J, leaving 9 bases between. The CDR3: CASNYGGNQPQHF. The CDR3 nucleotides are TGTGCCAGTAATTACGGTGGCAATCAGCCCCAGCATTTT.

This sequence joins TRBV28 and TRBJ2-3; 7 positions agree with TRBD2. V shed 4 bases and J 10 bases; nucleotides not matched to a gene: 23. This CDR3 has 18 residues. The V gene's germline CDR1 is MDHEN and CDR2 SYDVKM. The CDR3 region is CASSSPRPAGRLEEAQYF. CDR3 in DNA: TGTGCCAGCAGTTCCCCCCGCCCAGCGGGGCGACTTGAAGAAGCGCAGTATTTT.

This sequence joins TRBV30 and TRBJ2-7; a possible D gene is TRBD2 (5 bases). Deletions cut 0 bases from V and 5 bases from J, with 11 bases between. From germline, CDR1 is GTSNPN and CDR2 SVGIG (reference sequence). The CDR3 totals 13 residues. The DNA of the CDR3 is TGTGCCTGGAGTGTAGGGAGCTCTAACGAGCAGTACTTC. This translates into CAWSVGSSNEQYF.

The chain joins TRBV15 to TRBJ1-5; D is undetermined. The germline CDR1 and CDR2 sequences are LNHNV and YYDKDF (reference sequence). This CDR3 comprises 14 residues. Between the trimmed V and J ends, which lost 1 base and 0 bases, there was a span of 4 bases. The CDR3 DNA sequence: TGTGCCACCAGCAGAGGGGGTAGCAATCAGCCCCAGCATTTT. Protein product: CATSRGGSNQPQHF.

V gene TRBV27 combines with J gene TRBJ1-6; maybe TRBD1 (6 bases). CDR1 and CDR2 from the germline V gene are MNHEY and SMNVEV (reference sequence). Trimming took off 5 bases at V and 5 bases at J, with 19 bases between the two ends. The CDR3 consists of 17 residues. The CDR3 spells CASSLGGMTADNSPLHF. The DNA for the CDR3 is TGTGCCAGCAGTCTAGGGGGTATGACGGCCGATAATTCACCCCTCCACTTT.

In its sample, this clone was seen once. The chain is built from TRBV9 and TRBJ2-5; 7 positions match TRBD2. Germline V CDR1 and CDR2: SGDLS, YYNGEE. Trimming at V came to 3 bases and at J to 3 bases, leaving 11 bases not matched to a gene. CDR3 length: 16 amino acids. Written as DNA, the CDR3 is TGTGCCAGCAGCGGGAGCCTGGGCGGGGGAGAAGAGACCCAGTACTTC. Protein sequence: CASSGSLGGGEETQYF.

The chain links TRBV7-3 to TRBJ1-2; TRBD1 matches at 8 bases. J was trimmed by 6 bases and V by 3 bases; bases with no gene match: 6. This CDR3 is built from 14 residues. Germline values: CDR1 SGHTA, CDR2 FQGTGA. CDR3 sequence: CASSLYRGMNGYTF. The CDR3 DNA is TGTGCCAGCAGCTTGTACAGGGGGATGAATGGCTACACCTTC.

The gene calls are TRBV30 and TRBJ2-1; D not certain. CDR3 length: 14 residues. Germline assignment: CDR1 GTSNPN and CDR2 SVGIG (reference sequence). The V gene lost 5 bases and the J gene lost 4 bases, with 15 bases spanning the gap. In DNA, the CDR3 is TGTGCCTGGCACTCCCAAGACAAATACAATGAGCAGTTCTTC. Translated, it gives CAWHSQDKYNEQFF.

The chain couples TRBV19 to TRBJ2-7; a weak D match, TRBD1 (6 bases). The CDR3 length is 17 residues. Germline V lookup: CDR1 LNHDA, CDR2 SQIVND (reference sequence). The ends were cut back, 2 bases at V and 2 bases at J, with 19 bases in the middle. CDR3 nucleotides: TGTGCCAGTAGTATAAGTCCCGGGACAAGGGGGACCTACGAGCAGTACTTC. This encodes CASSISPGTRGTYEQYF.

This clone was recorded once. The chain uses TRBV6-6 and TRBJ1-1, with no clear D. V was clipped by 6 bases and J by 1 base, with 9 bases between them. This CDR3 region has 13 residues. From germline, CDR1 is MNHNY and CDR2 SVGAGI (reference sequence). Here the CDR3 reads CASSKTQNTEAFF. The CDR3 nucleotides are TGTGCCAGCAGCAAAACACAGAACACTGAAGCTTTCTTT.

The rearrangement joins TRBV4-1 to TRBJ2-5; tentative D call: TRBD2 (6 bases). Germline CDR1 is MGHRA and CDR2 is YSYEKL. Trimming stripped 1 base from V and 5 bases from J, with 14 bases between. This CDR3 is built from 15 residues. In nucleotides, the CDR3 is TGCGCCAGCAGCCAAGGGACGGGGAGGACGGAGACCCAGTACTTC. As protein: CASSQGTGRTETQYF.

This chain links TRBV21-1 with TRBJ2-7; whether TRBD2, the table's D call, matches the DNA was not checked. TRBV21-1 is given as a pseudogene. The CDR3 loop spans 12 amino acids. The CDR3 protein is CASSKALGVAYF. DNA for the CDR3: TGTGCCAGCAGCAAAGCGCTTGGAGTAGCGTACTTC.

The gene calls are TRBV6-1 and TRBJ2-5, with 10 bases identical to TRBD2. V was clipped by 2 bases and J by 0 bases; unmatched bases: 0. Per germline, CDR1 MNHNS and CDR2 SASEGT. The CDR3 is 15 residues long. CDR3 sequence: CASSELAGDQETQYF. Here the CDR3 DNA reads TGTGCCAGCAGTGAACTAGCGGGGGACCAAGAGACCCAGTACTTC.

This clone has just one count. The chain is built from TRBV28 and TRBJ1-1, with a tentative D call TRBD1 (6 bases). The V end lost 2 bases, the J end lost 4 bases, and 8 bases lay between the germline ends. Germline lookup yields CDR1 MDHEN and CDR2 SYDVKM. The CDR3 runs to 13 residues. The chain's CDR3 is CASSLQGPTEAFF. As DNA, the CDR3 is TGTGCCAGCAGTTTACAGGGGCCCACTGAAGCTTTCTTT.

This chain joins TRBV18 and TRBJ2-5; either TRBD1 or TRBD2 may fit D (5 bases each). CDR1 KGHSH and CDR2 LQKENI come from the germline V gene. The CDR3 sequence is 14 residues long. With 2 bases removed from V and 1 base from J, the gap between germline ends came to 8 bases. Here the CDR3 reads CASSPSGSQETQYF. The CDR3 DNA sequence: TGTGCCAGCTCACCATCAGGGAGCCAAGAGACCCAGTACTTC.

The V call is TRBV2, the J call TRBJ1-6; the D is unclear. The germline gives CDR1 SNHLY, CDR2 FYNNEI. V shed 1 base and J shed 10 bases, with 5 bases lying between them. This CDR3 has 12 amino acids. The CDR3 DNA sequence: TGTGCCAGCAGTGAAGTGTCGTCACCCCTCCACTTT. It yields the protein CASSEVSSPLHF.

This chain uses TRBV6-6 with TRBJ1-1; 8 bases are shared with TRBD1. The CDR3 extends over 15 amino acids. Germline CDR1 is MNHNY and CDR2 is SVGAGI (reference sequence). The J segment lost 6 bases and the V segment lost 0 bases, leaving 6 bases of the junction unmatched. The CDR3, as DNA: TGTGCCAGCAGTTACTCTCTACAGGGGGTACCTGAAGCTTTCTTT. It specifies CASSYSLQGVPEAFF.

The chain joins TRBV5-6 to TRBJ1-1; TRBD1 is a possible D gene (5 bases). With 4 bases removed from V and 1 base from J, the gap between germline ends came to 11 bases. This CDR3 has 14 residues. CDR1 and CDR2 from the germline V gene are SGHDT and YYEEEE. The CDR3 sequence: CASSVTGANTEAFF. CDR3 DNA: TGTGCCAGCAGCGTGACCGGGGCGAACACTGAAGCTTTCTTT.

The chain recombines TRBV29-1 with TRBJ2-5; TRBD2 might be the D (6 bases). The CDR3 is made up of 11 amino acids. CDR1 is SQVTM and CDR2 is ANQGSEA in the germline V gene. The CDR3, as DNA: TGCAGAGGGGACTGGGGAGAGACCCAGTACTTC. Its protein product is CRGDWGETQYF. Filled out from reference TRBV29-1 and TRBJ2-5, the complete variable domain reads SAVISQKPSRDICQRGTSLTIQCQVDSQVTMMFWYRQQPGQSLTLIATANQGSEATYESGFVIDKFPISRPNLTFSTLTVSNMSPEDSSIYLCRGDWGETQYFGPGTRLLVL.